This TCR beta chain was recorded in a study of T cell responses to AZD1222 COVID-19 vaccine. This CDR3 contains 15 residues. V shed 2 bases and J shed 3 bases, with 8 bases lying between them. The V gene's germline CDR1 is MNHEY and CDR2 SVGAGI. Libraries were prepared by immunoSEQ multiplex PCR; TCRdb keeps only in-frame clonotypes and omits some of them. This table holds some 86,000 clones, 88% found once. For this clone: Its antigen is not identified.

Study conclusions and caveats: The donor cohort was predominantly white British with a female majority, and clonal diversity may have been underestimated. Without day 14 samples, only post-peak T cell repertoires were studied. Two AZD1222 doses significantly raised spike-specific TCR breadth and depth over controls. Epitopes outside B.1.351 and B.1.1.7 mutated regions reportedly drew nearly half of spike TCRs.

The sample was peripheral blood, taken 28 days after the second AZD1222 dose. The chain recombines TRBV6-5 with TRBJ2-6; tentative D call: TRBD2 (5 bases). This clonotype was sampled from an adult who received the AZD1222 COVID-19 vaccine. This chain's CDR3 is CASSYVGSGANVLTF. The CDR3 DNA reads TGTGCCAGCAGTTACGTGGGGAGTGGGGCCAACGTCCTGACTTTC.